Below are 28 T cell receptor beta chains sequenced from a single sample in a study of ipilimumab plus nivolumab after autologous stem cell transplantation (dated by TCRdb to about 2021). The protocol used for the library was the immunoSEQ multiplex PCR assay. TCRdb carries this immuneACCESS record with in-frame sequences only. Its versions omit some clonotypes, under half of them owing to an unresolved V gene in the studies checked, with the rest unexplained. This sample has some 87,000 clones in its table, and 83% of those were observed once. The ten largest clones add up to more than 2% of the sample. Sequencing used PBMCs, obtained in a trial of ipilimumab plus nivolumab as post-transplant consolidation. The receptors were gathered from a male donor with diffuse large B-cell lymphoma.

This chain uses TRBV19 with TRBJ2-2; D ambiguous. V shed 3 bases and J shed 7 bases, with 12 bases lying between them. The germline V gene has CDR1 LNHDA and CDR2 SQIVND (reference sequence). The CDR3 contains 14 residues. CDR3 in amino acids: CASSIGSKLGELFF. CDR3 nucleotides: TGTGCCAGTAGTATCGGGTCCAAACTCGGGGAGCTGTTTTTT.

This chain connects TRBV7-2 to TRBJ2-1, with a possible D match to TRBD2 (6 bases). The length of the CDR3 is 11 residues. The germline V and J ends were trimmed by 1 base and 16 bases, with 11 bases remaining between them. The germline V gene encodes CDR1 SGHTA and CDR2 FQGNSA. CDR3 sequence (DNA): TGTGCCAGCAGCTTAGGGGACTCGGAATTCTTC. It codes for CASSLGDSEFF.

The CDR3 spells CASSPAAGRDTEAFF. The CDR3 DNA sequence: TGCGCCAGCAGCCCGGCCGCAGGGCGGGACACTGAAGCTTTCTTT. The genes are TRBV5-1 and TRBJ1-1, with TRBD1 as a possible D gene (5 bases). The germline V and J ends were trimmed by 4 bases and 3 bases, with 16 bases remaining between them. Germline assignment: CDR1 SGHRS and CDR2 YFSETQ. The CDR3 is 15 amino acids.

The chain combines TRBV7-6 with TRBJ2-3; 8 bases agree with TRBD2. V lost 0 bases and J lost 2; bases outside the gene matches: 4. Germline lookup yields CDR1 SGHVS and CDR2 FNYEAQ. This CDR3 contains 16 residues. DNA for the CDR3: TGTGCCAGCAGCTTAGCTACTAGCGGTCACACAGATACGCAGTATTTT. Translated, it gives CASSLATSGHTDTQYF. The whole variable domain, remainder taken from reference TRBV7-6 and TRBJ2-3, is GAGVSQSPRYKVTKRGQDVALRCDPISGHVSLYWYRQALGQGPEFLTYFNYEAQQDKSGLPNDRFSAERPEGSISTLTIQRTEQRDSAMYRCASSLATSGHTDTQYFGPGTRLTVL.

This chain uses TRBV5-6 with TRBJ2-1; 9 bases line up with TRBD1. V lost 7 bases and J lost 5; bases outside the gene matches: 7. CDR1 and CDR2 (germline): SGHDT, YYEEEE. The CDR3 sequence is 14 residues long. CDR3 loop: CASRRQGGNNEQFF. The CDR3 DNA reads as TGTGCCAGCCGTCGACAGGGGGGAAACAATGAGCAGTTCTTC. Full variable domain (remainder filled in from reference TRBV5-6 and TRBJ2-1): DAGVTQSPTHLIKTRGQQVTLRCSPKSGHDTVSWYQQALGQGPQFIFQYYEEEERQRGNFPDRFSGHQFPNYSSELNVNALLLGDSALYLCASRRQGGNNEQFFGPGTRLTVL.

The chain is built from TRBV15 and TRBJ2-3; possible D gene TRBD1, 6 bases. CDR3 size: 15 residues. V was pared by 1 base and J by 5 bases, with 13 bases between. Germline CDR1 reads LNHNV; CDR2 reads YYDKDF (reference sequence). Written as DNA, the CDR3 is TGTGCCACCAGCAGAGGGGTGGGGGCCGTAGATACGCAGTATTTT. It specifies CATSRGVGAVDTQYF.

The rearrangement links TRBV18 to TRBJ2-7, with D perhaps TRBD1 or TRBD2 (5 bases each). The CDR3 runs to 13 residues. CDR1 is KGHSH and CDR2 is LQKENI in the germline V gene. V dropped 5 bases and J dropped 0 bases, with 8 bases sitting between them. The chain's CDR3 is CASSRDASYEQYF. Here the CDR3 DNA reads TGTGCCAGCTCAAGGGACGCCTCCTACGAGCAGTACTTC.

The chain is built from TRBV30 and TRBJ1-2; D is undetermined. V lost 3 bases to trimming and J lost 4 bases, with 12 bases between them. Looked up from germline, CDR1 is GTSNPN and CDR2 is SVGIG (reference sequence). The CDR3 has 13 amino acids. CDR3 region: CAWRKPRGYGYTF. In DNA form, the CDR3 reads TGTGCCTGGAGGAAGCCTCGGGGCTATGGCTACACCTTC.

The chain joins TRBV10-3 to TRBJ1-2; D remains unclear. V was cut by 6 bases and J by 3 bases, with 11 bases left in between. The CDR3 contains 13 residues. Germline V lookup: CDR1 ENHRY, CDR2 SYGVKD. The CDR3 reads CAIRDRVYYGYTF. The CDR3 bases are TGTGCCATCAGGGACCGGGTCTACTATGGCTACACCTTC.

The gene calls are TRBV25-1 and TRBJ1-4, with 9 bases lining up with TRBD1. Germline V gene sequence: CDR1 MGHDK, CDR2 SYGVNS. Trimming took 3 bases from V and 5 from J; bases not matched to a gene: 4. This CDR3 has 15 residues. The CDR3 DNA follows: TGTGCCAGCAGTGAGATGACAGGGGGGAATGAAAAACTGTTTTTT. The encoded protein is CASSEMTGGNEKLFF.

V is TRBV18 and J is TRBJ2-1; D call uncertain. V was clipped by 2 bases and J by 7 bases, with 3 bases between them. CDR1 and CDR2 (germline): KGHSH, LQKENI. This CDR3 spans 11 amino acids. The CDR3 sequence: CASSPGNEQFF. CDR3 nucleotide sequence: TGTGCCAGCTCACCAGGGAATGAGCAGTTCTTC.

The chain is built from TRBV7-8 and TRBJ1-6; D remains unclear. The germline V gene has CDR1 SGHVS and CDR2 FQNEAQ. Trimming stripped 8 bases from V and 7 bases from J, with 15 bases between. The CDR3 runs 14 residues. The CDR3 loop reads CASEREGGNSPLHF. The CDR3 coding sequence is TGTGCCAGCGAACGGGAGGGAGGGAATTCACCCCTCCACTTT.

This chain uses TRBV6-5 with TRBJ1-6; D call uncertain. Trimming took off 5 bases at V and 5 bases at J, with 4 bases between the two ends. CDR3 size: 12 residues. Germline V gene data show CDR1 as MNHEY and CDR2 as SVGAGI. This CDR3 is CASSPNNSPLHF. DNA for the CDR3: TGTGCCAGCAGTCCAAATAATTCACCCCTCCACTTT.

The CDR3 nucleotides read TGTGCCATCAGTAAGGTCCAGAATCAGCCCCAGCATTTT. It encodes CAISKVQNQPQHF. The chain links TRBV10-3 to TRBJ1-5; no clear D. This CDR3 contains 13 residues. Germline V gene sequence: CDR1 ENHRY, CDR2 SYGVKD. V lost 5 bases and J lost 4, with 9 bases in between.

This chain joins TRBV7-2 and TRBJ2-1; 7 bases match TRBD1. Germline V gives CDR1 SGHTA, CDR2 FQGNSA. The trim removed 3 bases at V and 6 bases at J, leaving 5 bases unmatched. This CDR3 contains 14 residues. The CDR3 DNA sequence: TGTGCCAGCAGCTTCGACAGGGTCTTCAATGAGCAGTTCTTC. Translated, it gives CASSFDRVFNEQFF.

Within the sample, this clone is medium-sized. Distinct nucleotide sequences in the sample also encode this CDR3. The gene calls are TRBV19 and TRBJ2-5, with D maybe TRBD2 (5 bases). The germline V and J ends were trimmed by 3 bases and 3 bases, with 8 bases remaining between them. The CDR3 has 13 residues. The V gene's germline CDR1 is LNHDA and CDR2 SQIVND (reference sequence). The CDR3 sequence: CASSITGKETQYF. CDR3 nucleotides: TGTGCCAGTAGTATTACGGGGAAAGAGACCCAGTACTTC.

This chain joins TRBV2 and TRBJ2-7, with 7 bases aligning to TRBD1. V trimming: 6 bases; J trimming: 1 base; junction bases outside the gene matches: 3. Germline CDR1 SNHLY, CDR2 FYNNEI. This CDR3 has 13 amino acids. CDR3 residues: CASRGTVSYEQYF. CDR3 DNA: TGTGCCAGCAGAGGGACAGTTTCCTACGAGCAGTACTTC.

This clone turned up a few times. The V gene is TRBV6-6, the J gene TRBJ1-5, with D tentatively TRBD1 (5 bases). This CDR3 region has 14 residues. CDR1 is MNHNY and CDR2 is SVGAGI in the germline V gene (reference sequence). V was shortened by 2 bases and J by 6 bases, with 11 bases between the two germline ends. CDR3 amino acids: CASSYDGAGQPQHF. CDR3 DNA sequence: TGTGCCAGCAGTTACGATGGGGCGGGTCAGCCCCAGCATTTT.

The chain uses TRBV27 and TRBJ2-1; 9 positions agree with TRBD1. There are 15 residues in the CDR3. From germline, CDR1 is MNHEY and CDR2 SMNVEV (reference sequence). Germline trimming cut 6 bases from V and 2 bases from J; bases unmatched to any gene: 5. The CDR3 sequence is CASSSTGGAYNEQFF. CDR3 DNA: TGTGCCAGCAGCAGCACAGGGGGCGCCTACAATGAGCAGTTCTTC.

The gene calls are TRBV30 and TRBJ2-7; the D gene is possibly TRBD2 (6 bases). The germline gives CDR1 GTSNPN, CDR2 SVGIG (reference sequence). This CDR3 is 13 amino acids long. V was trimmed by 1 base and J by 3 bases, leaving 10 bases between them. This CDR3 reads CAWSGASDYEQYF. In nucleotides, the CDR3 is TGTGCCTGGAGTGGCGCTAGCGACTACGAGCAGTACTTC. The whole variable domain, filled in from reference TRBV30 and TRBJ2-7, reads SQTIHQWPATLVQPVGSPLSLECTVEGTSNPNLYWYRQAAGRGLQLLFYSVGIGQISSEVPQNLSASRPQDRQFILSSKKLLLSDSGFYLCAWSGASDYEQYFGPGTRLTVT.

The rearrangement links TRBV5-5 to TRBJ2-5; possible D gene TRBD2, 7 bases. This CDR3 has 16 residues. V was cut by 0 bases and J by 1 base, with 13 bases left in between. The germline V gene encodes CDR1 SGHKS and CDR2 YYEKEE (reference sequence). The chain's CDR3 is CASSLVWGGFQETQYF. The CDR3 DNA reads TGTGCCAGCAGCTTGGTCTGGGGGGGCTTCCAAGAGACCCAGTACTTC.

The chain joins TRBV30 to TRBJ2-3, with D perhaps matching TRBD2 (6 bases). The V end was cut by 1 base, the J end by 9 bases, with 17 bases between. The CDR3 is 14 residues long. Germline lookup yields CDR1 GTSNPN and CDR2 SVGIG (reference sequence). The CDR3 sequence is CAWSEGREDGTQYF. The CDR3 bases are TGTGCCTGGAGTGAAGGTAGGGAGGACGGAACGCAGTATTTT. The whole variable domain, remainder taken from reference TRBV30 and TRBJ2-3, is SQTIHQWPATLVQPVGSPLSLECTVEGTSNPNLYWYRQAAGRGLQLLFYSVGIGQISSEVPQNLSASRPQDRQFILSSKKLLLSDSGFYLCAWSEGREDGTQYFGPGTRLTVL.

This sequence joins TRBV29-1 and TRBJ2-1; TRBD1 matches at 12 bases. J lost 8 bases, V lost 6 bases, and 8 bases had no gene match. CDR1 SQVTM and CDR2 ANQGSEA come from the germline V gene. The CDR3 consists of 14 residues. Written as DNA, the CDR3 is TGCAGCGTCGCCCGGGACAGGGGGCTTGATGAGCAGTTCTTC. As protein: CSVARDRGLDEQFF.

This clone was recorded once. The chain recombines TRBV5-4 with TRBJ2-2; 9 bases agree with TRBD1. Germline values: CDR1 SGHNT, CDR2 YYREEE (reference sequence). The CDR3 is made up of 17 amino acids. After removal of 4 bases from V and 3 bases from J, the junction contained 10 bases not matched to a gene. The CDR3, as DNA: TGTGCCAGCAGCCGACGGCCCACAGGGGGCCACACCGGGGAGCTGTTTTTT. Translation gives CASSRRPTGGHTGELFF.

The chain has TRBV5-1 and TRBJ2-3, with 10 bases matching TRBD2. V shed 4 bases and J 2 bases; nucleotides not matched to a gene: 4. The germline V gene encodes CDR1 SGHRS and CDR2 YFSETQ. CDR3 size: 15 residues. The CDR3 DNA is TGCGCCAGCAGCAGCGGGGGGGTTATCACAGATACGCAGTATTTT. It encodes CASSSGGVITDTQYF.

This clone has only a few counts. J is TRBJ2-2 and V is TRBV18; 8 bases agree with TRBD1. The junction had 14 bases not matched to a gene; V was cut back by 5 bases and J by 6 bases. From germline, CDR1 is KGHSH and CDR2 LQKENI. The CDR3 has 17 amino acids. CDR3 region: CASSSPQGRGRPGELFF. CDR3 coding DNA: TGTGCCAGCTCATCGCCCCAGGGCAGGGGGCGTCCCGGGGAGCTGTTTTTT. Supplemented by reference TRBV18 and TRBJ2-2, the full variable domain reads NAGVMQNPRHLVRRRGQEARLRCSPMKGHSHVYWYRQLPEEGLKFMVYLQKENIIDESGMPKERFSAEFPKEGPSILRIQQVVRGDSAAYFCASSSPQGRGRPGELFFGEGSRLTVL.

This clone has a single count. V is TRBV11-2 and J is TRBJ2-3; TRBD2 matches at 11 bases. The germline V gene has CDR1 SGHAT and CDR2 FQNNGV. Trimming took 1 base from V and 2 from J; bases not matched to a gene: 2. The CDR3 runs to 16 residues. Written as DNA, the CDR3 is TGTGCCAGCAGCTTAGTAGCGGGGGGGTTCACAGATACGCAGTATTTT. Protein sequence: CASSLVAGGFTDTQYF.

This chain uses TRBV19 with TRBJ2-7, with D perhaps TRBD2 (5 bases). With 4 bases removed from V and 2 bases from J, the gap between germline ends came to 18 bases. Germline V gives CDR1 LNHDA, CDR2 SQIVND (reference sequence). The CDR3 has 16 amino acids. CDR3 sequence reads: CASSKAASGSAYEQYF. In nucleotides, the CDR3 is TGTGCCAGTAGTAAAGCCGCCTCGGGGTCAGCCTACGAGCAGTACTTC.